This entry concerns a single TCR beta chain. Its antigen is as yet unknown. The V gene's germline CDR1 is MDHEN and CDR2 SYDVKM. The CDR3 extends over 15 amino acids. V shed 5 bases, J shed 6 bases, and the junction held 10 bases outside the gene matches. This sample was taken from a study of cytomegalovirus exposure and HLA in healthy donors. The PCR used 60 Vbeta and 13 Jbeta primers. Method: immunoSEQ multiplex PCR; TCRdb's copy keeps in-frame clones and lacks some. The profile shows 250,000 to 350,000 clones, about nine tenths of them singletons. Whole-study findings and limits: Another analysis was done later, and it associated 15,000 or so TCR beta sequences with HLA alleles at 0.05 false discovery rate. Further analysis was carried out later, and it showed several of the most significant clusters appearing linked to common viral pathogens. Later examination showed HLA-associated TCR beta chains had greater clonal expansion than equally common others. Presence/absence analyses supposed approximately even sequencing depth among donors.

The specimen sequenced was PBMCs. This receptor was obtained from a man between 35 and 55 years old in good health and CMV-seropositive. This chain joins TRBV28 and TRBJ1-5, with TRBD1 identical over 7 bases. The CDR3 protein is CASSPAYRGGQPQHF. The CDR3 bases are TGTGCCAGCAGTCCTGCTTACAGGGGTGGTCAGCCCCAGCATTTT.